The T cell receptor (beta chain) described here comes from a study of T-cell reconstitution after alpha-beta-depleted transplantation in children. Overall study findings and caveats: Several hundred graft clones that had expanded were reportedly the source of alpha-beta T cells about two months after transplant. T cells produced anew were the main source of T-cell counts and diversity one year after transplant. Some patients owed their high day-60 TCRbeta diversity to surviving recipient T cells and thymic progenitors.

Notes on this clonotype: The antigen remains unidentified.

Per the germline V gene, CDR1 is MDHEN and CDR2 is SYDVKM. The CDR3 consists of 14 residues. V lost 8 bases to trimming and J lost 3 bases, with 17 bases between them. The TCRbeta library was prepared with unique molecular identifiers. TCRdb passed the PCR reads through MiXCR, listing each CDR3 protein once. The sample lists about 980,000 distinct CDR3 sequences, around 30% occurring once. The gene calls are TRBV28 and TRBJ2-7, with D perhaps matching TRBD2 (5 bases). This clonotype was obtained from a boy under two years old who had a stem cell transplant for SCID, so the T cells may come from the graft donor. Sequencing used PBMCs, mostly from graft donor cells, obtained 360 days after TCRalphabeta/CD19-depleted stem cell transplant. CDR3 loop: CASSPEVTVYEQYF. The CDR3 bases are TGTGCCAGCTCCCCGGAGGTTACCGTCTACGAGCAGTACTTC.